These 15 T cell receptor beta chains were sequenced from one sample in a study of blood T cell repertoires in COVID-19. TCRdb's table, derived via immunoSEQ multiplex PCR, lists solely in-frame clones and lacks some. The sample has fewer than 90,000 clones; approximately 80% are singletons. Sequencing input: peripheral blood. The receptors come from a human donor in a cohort sampled during active COVID-19.

The chain recombines TRBV7-9 with TRBJ2-1; no clear D gene. V gave up 2 bases and J gave up 5 bases, with 10 bases separating them. The germline CDR1 and CDR2 sequences are SEHNR and FQNEAQ (reference sequence). There are 14 residues in the CDR3. In DNA, the CDR3 is TGTGCCAGCAGCTTAAGTAGTGGAGACAATGAGCAGTTCTTC. It encodes CASSLSSGDNEQFF.

The V and J genes are TRBV19 and TRBJ2-2; 7 positions agree with TRBD1. V lost 6 bases and J lost 4; bases outside the gene matches: 2. Germline V gene sequence: CDR1 LNHDA, CDR2 SQIVND (reference sequence). CDR3 length equals 13 residues. The DNA of the CDR3 is TGTGCCAGTAGGACAGGGTTCACCGGGGAGCTGTTTTTT. Its protein product is CASRTGFTGELFF.

The chain couples TRBV2 to TRBJ2-2, with D unresolved. Trimming took off 7 bases at V and 7 bases at J, with 10 bases between the two ends. CDR1 and CDR2 (germline): SNHLY, FYNNEI. CDR3 length: 12 amino acids. The CDR3 protein is CASIKSVGELFF. CDR3 DNA: TGTGCCAGCATAAAAAGCGTCGGGGAGCTGTTTTTT.

This chain uses TRBV7-6 with TRBJ2-5, with TRBD2 matching over 8 bases. The CDR3 length is 16 residues. Trimming at V came to 0 bases and at J to 5 bases, leaving 8 bases not matched to a gene. Looked up from germline, CDR1 is SGHVS and CDR2 is FNYEAQ. CDR3 protein: CASSLASGLAMETQYF. CDR3 DNA sequence: TGTGCCAGCAGCTTAGCTTCTGGACTAGCCATGGAGACCCAGTACTTC.

J is TRBJ2-1 and V is TRBV18, with D uncertain. The V end was cut by 2 bases, the J end by 4 bases, with 6 bases between. Germline lookup yields CDR1 KGHSH and CDR2 LQKENI. There are 13 residues in the CDR3. The CDR3 loop reads CASSPYSYNEQFF. CDR3 nucleotide sequence: TGTGCCAGCTCACCATACAGTTACAATGAGCAGTTCTTC. Full variable domain (remainder filled in from reference TRBV18 and TRBJ2-1): NAGVMQNPRHLVRRRGQEARLRCSPMKGHSHVYWYRQLPEEGLKFMVYLQKENIIDESGMPKERFSAEFPKEGPSILRIQQVVRGDSAAYFCASSPYSYNEQFFGPGTRLTVL.

The chain employs TRBV20-1 and TRBJ1-2; 10 nucleotides line up with TRBD1. Germline V lookup: CDR1 DFQATT, CDR2 SNEGSKA (reference sequence). CDR3 length: 12 residues. V was pared by 3 bases and J by 8 bases, with 3 bases of the junction left unmatched. The CDR3 reads CSASWDRGGYTF. Here the CDR3 DNA reads TGCAGTGCTAGTTGGGACAGGGGCGGCTACACCTTC.

The DNA of the CDR3 is TGTGCCATCAGTAAAGGGGAAGAGACCCAGTACTTC. Amino acids: CAISKGEETQYF. The chain carries TRBV10-3 and TRBJ2-5, with D tentatively TRBD1 (5 bases). This CDR3 has 12 residues. The germline V gene has CDR1 ENHRY and CDR2 SYGVKD. V was cut by 5 bases and J by 3 bases, with 7 bases left in between.

The rearrangement uses TRBV15 and TRBJ2-7, with unresolved D. This CDR3 contains 15 residues. CDR1 and CDR2 from the germline V gene are LNHNV and YYDKDF (reference sequence). Trimming cost V 1 base and J 5 bases, with 15 bases left between them. CDR3 region: CATSRVVTSTNEQYF. The CDR3 DNA reads as TGTGCCACCAGCAGAGTAGTGACTTCCACTAACGAGCAGTACTTC. Full variable domain (remainder filled in from reference TRBV15 and TRBJ2-7): DAMVIQNPRYQVTQFGKPVTLSCSQTLNHNVMYWYQQKSSQAPKLLFHYYDKDFNNEADTPDNFQSRRPNTSFCFLDIRSPGLGDTAMYLCATSRVVTSTNEQYFGPGTRLTVT.

This clone has just a few counts. The chain joins TRBV5-6 to TRBJ1-5; maybe TRBD1 (5 bases). This CDR3 is 15 amino acids long. The germline V gene encodes CDR1 SGHDT and CDR2 YYEEEE. The V and J ends lost 4 bases and 6 bases respectively, with 17 bases between them. The CDR3 sequence is CASSNRQLLSQPQHF. Written as DNA, the CDR3 is TGTGCCAGCAGCAACCGACAGCTACTTTCTCAGCCCCAGCATTTT. The full variable domain, rest sourced from reference TRBV5-6 and TRBJ1-5, is DAGVTQSPTHLIKTRGQQVTLRCSPKSGHDTVSWYQQALGQGPQFIFQYYEEEERQRGNFPDRFSGHQFPNYSSELNVNALLLGDSALYLCASSNRQLLSQPQHFGDGTRLSIL.

This chain links TRBV10-3 with TRBJ2-1; a possible D gene is TRBD2 (7 bases). Germline values: CDR1 ENHRY, CDR2 SYGVKD. The V end lost 10 bases, the J end lost 8 bases, and 18 bases lay between the germline ends. This CDR3 has 13 residues. The CDR3 region is CATEWGGRDEQFF. DNA of the CDR3: TGTGCCACCGAGTGGGGGGGGCGGGATGAGCAGTTCTTC.

This clone came up once. The chain uses TRBV2 and TRBJ1-3; 9 bases are a match to TRBD1. The CDR3 extends over 17 amino acids. Germline CDR1 is SNHLY and CDR2 is FYNNEI. V lost 6 bases to trimming and J lost 1 base; unmatched junction nucleotides: 10. Here the CDR3 DNA reads TGTGCCAGCAGCGGGGTGGACAGGGGAAATTCTGGAAACACCATATATTTT. This translates into CASSGVDRGNSGNTIYF.

The chain couples TRBV27 to TRBJ2-7, with 7 bases lining up with TRBD1. Germline V gene lookup returns CDR1 MNHEY and CDR2 SMNVEV (reference sequence). The CDR3 is made up of 14 amino acids. Trimming took 1 base from V and 2 from J; bases not matched to a gene: 2. CDR3 sequence: CASSLLTGAYEQYF. For the CDR3, the DNA is TGTGCCAGCAGTTTATTAACAGGGGCCTACGAGCAGTACTTC.

The chain uses TRBV18 and TRBJ2-3; no definite D call. The ends were cut back, 5 bases at V and 4 bases at J, with 10 bases in the middle. Germline CDR1 reads KGHSH; CDR2 reads LQKENI. The CDR3 contains 13 residues. DNA of the CDR3: TGTGCCAGCTCATTCAGACAAGCAGATACGCAGTATTTT. It translates to CASSFRQADTQYF. Together with reference TRBV18 and TRBJ2-3, the CDR3 gives the full variable domain: NAGVMQNPRHLVRRRGQEARLRCSPMKGHSHVYWYRQLPEEGLKFMVYLQKENIIDESGMPKERFSAEFPKEGPSILRIQQVVRGDSAAYFCASSFRQADTQYFGPGTRLTVL.

The chain has TRBV28 and TRBJ1-2, with a tentative D call TRBD1 (6 bases). The V gene's germline CDR1 is MDHEN and CDR2 SYDVKM. V was shortened by 7 bases and J by 5 bases, with 23 bases between the two germline ends. This CDR3 is built from 16 residues. In nucleotides, the CDR3 is TGTGCCAGCACCCCCAGCGGCGCACAGGGTGAATATGGCTACACCTTC. Protein sequence: CASTPSGAQGEYGYTF.

The chain couples TRBV28 to TRBJ2-3; 8 positions agree with TRBD1. The CDR3 sequence is 15 residues long. CDR1 is MDHEN and CDR2 is SYDVKM in the germline V gene. The trim removed 6 bases at V and 4 bases at J, leaving 9 bases unmatched. The CDR3 DNA sequence: TGTGCCAGCAGGTACCCTTCAGGGGGCGCAGATACGCAGTATTTT. Protein product: CASRYPSGGADTQYF.